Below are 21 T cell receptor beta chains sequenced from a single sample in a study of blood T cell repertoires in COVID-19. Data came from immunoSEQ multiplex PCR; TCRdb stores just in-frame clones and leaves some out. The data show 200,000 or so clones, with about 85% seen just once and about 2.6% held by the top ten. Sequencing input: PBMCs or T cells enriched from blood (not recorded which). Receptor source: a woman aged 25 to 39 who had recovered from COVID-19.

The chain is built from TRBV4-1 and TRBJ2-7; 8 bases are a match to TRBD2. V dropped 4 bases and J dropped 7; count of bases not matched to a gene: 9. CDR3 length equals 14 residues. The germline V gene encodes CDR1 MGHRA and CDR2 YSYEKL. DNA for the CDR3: TGCGCCAGCAGCCTCCGCAGCGGGGGAGGGGAGCAGTACTTC. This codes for CASSLRSGGGEQYF.

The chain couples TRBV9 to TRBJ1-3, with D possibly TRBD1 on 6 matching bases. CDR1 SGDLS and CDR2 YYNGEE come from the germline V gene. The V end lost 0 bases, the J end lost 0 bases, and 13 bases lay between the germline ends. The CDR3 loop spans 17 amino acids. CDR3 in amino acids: CASSVGSGQSSGNTIYF. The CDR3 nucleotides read TGTGCCAGCAGCGTAGGATCCGGACAGAGCTCTGGAAACACCATATATTTT.

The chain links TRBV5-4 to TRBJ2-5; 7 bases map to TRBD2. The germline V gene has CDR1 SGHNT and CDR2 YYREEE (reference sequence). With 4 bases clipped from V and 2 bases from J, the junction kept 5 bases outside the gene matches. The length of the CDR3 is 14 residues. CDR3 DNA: TGTGCCAGCAGCGTGTTGCGGGAGCAAGAGACCCAGTACTTC. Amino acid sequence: CASSVLREQETQYF.

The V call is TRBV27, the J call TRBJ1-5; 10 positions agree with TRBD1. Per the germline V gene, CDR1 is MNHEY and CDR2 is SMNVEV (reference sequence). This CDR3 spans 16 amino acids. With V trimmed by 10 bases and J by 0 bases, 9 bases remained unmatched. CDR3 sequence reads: CATRQGAILSNQPQHF. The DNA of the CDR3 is TGTGCCACAAGACAGGGGGCAATTCTTAGCAATCAGCCCCAGCATTTT.

The CDR3 nucleotides are TGTGCCAGCAGTGAAGCTGGGGGCCCAGAAAAACTGTTTTTT. Its protein is CASSEAGGPEKLFF. The gene calls are TRBV6-1 and TRBJ1-4; D possibly corresponds to TRBD1 (6 bases). Deletions cut 0 bases from V and 8 bases from J, with 10 bases between. The germline gives CDR1 MNHNS, CDR2 SASEGT. This CDR3 has 14 residues.

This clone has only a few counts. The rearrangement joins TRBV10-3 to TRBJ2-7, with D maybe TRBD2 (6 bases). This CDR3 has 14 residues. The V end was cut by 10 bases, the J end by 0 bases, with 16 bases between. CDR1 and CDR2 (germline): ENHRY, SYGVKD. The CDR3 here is CATRHGGNSYEQYF. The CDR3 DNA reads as TGTGCCACCAGACATGGGGGGAACTCCTACGAGCAGTACTTC.

CDR3 nucleotides: TGTGCCAGCAGCTTAGCGCGGGGTAGCGGGACCTACGAGCAGTACTTC. As protein: CASSLARGSGTYEQYF. V is TRBV7-6 and J is TRBJ2-7, with TRBD2 matching 8 bases. CDR3 length: 16 residues. V gave up 0 bases and J gave up 2 bases; unmatched junction bases: 6. The germline CDR1 and CDR2 sequences are SGHVS and FNYEAQ.

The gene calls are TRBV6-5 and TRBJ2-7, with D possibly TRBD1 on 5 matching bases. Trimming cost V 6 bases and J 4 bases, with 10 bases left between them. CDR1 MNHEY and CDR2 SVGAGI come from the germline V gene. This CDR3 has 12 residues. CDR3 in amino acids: CASRGAFYEQYF. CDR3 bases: TGTGCCAGCAGAGGGGCTTTTTACGAGCAGTACTTC.

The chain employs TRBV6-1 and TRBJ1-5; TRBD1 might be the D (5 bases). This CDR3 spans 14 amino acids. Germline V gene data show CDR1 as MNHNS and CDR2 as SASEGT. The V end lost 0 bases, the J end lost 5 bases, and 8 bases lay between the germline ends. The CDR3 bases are TGTGCCAGCAGTGAAGCAGGGGAATATCAGCCCCAGCATTTT. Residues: CASSEAGEYQPQHF.

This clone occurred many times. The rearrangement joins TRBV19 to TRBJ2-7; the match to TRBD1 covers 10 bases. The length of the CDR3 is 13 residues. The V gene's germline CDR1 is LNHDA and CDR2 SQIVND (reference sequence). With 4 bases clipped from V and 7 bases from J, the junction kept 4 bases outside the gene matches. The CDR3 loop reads CASSTGTGEEQYF. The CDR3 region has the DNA TGTGCCAGTAGTACTGGGACAGGGGAAGAGCAGTACTTC.

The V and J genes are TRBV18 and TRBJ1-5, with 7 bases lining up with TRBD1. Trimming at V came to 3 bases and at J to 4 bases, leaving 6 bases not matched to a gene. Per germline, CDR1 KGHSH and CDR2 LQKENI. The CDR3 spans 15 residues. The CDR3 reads CASSPDRVENQPQHF. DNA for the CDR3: TGTGCCAGCTCACCCGACAGGGTTGAGAATCAGCCCCAGCATTTT.

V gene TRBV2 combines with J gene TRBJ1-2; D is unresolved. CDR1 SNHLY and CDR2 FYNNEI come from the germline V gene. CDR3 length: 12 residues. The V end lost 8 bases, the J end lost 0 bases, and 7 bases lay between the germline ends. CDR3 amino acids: CASLNANYGYTF. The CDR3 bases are TGTGCCAGCTTAAATGCTAACTATGGCTACACCTTC.

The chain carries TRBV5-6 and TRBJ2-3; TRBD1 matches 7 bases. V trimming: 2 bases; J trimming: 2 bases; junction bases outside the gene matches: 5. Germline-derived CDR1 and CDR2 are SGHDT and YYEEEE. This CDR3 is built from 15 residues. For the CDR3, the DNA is TGTGCCAGCAGCTTCCGACAGGGCTACACAGATACGCAGTATTTT. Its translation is CASSFRQGYTDTQYF.

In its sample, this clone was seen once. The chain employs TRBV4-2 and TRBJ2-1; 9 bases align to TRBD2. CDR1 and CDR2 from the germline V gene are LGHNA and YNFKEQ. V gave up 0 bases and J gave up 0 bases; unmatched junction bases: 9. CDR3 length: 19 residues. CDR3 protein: CASSQDHLRGGSSYNEQFF. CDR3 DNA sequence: TGTGCCAGCAGCCAAGATCACTTGCGGGGGGGGAGCTCCTACAATGAGCAGTTCTTC.

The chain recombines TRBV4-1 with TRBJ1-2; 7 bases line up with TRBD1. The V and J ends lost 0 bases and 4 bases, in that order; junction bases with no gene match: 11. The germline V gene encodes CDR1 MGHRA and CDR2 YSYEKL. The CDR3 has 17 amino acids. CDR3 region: CASSQEGVGGTAYGYTF. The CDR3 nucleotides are TGCGCCAGCAGCCAAGAAGGGGTTGGAGGGACAGCCTATGGCTACACCTTC.

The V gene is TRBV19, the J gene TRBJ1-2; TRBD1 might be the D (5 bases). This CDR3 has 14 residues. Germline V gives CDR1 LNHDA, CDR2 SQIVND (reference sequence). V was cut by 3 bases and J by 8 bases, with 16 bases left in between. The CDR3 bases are TGTGCCAGTAGTATCGCGGCCAGGGCGGGGGGCTACACCTTC. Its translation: CASSIAARAGGYTF. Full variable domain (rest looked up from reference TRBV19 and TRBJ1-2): DGGITQSPKYLFRKEGQNVTLSCEQNLNHDAMYWYRQDPGQGLRLIYYSQIVNDFQKGDIAEGYSVSREKKESFPLTVTSAQKNPTAFYLCASSIAARAGGYTFGSGTRLTVV.

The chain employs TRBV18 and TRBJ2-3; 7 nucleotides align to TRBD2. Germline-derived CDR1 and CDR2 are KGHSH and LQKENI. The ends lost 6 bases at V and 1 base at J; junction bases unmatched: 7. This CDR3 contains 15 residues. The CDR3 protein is CASSLDREGTDTQYF. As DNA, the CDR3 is TGTGCCAGCTCGCTCGACCGGGAGGGCACAGATACGCAGTATTTT.

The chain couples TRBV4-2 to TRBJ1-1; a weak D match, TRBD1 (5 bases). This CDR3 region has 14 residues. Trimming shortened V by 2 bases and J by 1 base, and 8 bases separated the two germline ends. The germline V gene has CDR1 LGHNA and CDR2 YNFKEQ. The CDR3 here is CASSQTTGNTEAFF. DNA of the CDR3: TGTGCCAGCAGCCAAACAACAGGGAACACTGAAGCTTTCTTT.

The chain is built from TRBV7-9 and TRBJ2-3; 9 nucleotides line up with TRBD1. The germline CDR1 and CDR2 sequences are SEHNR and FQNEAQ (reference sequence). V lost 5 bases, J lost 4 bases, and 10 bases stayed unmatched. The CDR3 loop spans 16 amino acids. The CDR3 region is CASSGRDGTGPDTQYF. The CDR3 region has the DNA TGTGCCAGCAGCGGGCGTGACGGGACAGGGCCAGATACGCAGTATTTT.

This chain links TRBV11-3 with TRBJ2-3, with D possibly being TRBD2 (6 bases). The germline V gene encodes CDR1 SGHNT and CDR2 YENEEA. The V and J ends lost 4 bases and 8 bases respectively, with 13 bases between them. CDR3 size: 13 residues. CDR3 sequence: CASSWGRGGTQYF. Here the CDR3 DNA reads TGTGCCAGCAGCTGGGGTAGGGGAGGTACGCAGTATTTT.

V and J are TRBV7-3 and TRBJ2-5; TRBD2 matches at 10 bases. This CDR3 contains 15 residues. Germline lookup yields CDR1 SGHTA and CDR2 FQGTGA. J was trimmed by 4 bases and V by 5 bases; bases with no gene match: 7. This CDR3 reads CASSRSSSGGETQYF. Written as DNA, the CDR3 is TGTGCCAGCAGCCGCTCTTCTAGCGGGGGAGAGACCCAGTACTTC.